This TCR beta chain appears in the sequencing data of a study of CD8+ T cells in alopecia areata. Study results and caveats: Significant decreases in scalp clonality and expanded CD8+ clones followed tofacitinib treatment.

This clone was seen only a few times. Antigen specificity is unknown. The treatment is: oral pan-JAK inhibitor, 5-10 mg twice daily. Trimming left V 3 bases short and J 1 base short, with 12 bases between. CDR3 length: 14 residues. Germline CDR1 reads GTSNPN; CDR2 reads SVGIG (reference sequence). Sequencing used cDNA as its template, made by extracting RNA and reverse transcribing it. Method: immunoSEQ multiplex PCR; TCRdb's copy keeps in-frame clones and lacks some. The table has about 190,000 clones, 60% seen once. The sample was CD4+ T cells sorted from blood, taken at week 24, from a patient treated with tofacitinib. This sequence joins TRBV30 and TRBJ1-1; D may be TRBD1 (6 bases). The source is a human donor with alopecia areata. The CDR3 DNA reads TGTGCCTGGAGAGACCTAGGGGGGAACACTGAAGCTTTCTTT. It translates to CAWRDLGGNTEAFF.